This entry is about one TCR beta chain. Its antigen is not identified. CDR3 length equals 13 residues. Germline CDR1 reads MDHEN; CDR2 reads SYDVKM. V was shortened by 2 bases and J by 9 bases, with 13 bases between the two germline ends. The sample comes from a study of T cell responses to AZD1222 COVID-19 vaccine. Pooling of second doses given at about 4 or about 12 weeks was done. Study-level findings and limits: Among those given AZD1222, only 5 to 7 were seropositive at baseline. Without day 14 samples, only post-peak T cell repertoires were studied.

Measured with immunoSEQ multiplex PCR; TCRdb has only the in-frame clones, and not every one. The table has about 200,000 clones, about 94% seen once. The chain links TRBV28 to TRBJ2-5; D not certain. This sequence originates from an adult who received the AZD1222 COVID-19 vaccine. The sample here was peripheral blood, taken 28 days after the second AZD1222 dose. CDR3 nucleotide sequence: TGTGCCAGCAGTTTAGTCTCCCTTAAGGCCCAGTACTTC. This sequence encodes CASSLVSLKAQYF. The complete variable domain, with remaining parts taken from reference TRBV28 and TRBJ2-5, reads DVKVTQSSRYLVKRTGEKVFLECVQDMDHENMFWYRQDPGLGLRLIYFSYDVKMKEKGDIPEGYSVSREKKERFSLILESASTNQTSMYLCASSLVSLKAQYFGPGTRLLVL.